The 32 T cell receptor beta chains reported below all come from one sample, sequenced in a study of cytomegalovirus exposure and HLA in healthy donors. The PCR used 60 Vbeta and 13 Jbeta primers. The repertoire was sequenced with immunoSEQ multiplex PCR; TCRdb's copy has only in-frame clones and lacks some. The data show approximately 180,000 clones, 80% seen once. The sample was PBMCs. All receptors derive from a man under 40 in good health and CMV-seropositive.

This clone has more than one count but fewer than ten. V is TRBV5-1 and J is TRBJ2-7; D is unclear. CDR1 and CDR2 (germline): SGHRS, YFSETQ. This CDR3 is built from 14 residues. CDR3 nucleotide sequence: TGCGCTTTTTTCAAGCAGAAGGCGGCATACGAGCAGTACTTC. It translates to CAFFKQKAAYEQYF.

The rearrangement uses TRBV4-1 and TRBJ1-1, with D possibly being TRBD1 (5 bases). Trimming shortened V by 0 bases and J by 10 bases, and 9 bases separated the two germline ends. CDR3 length: 12 residues. Germline assignment: CDR1 MGHRA and CDR2 YSYEKL. CDR3 bases: TGCGCCAGCAGCCAAGATACAGGTCGAGCTTTCTTT. It is translated as CASSQDTGRAFF.

This clone showed up just once. V gene TRBV15 combines with J gene TRBJ1-2; 7 positions agree with TRBD1. The CDR3 runs 16 residues. J was trimmed by 5 bases and V by 0 bases; bases with no gene match: 9. Germline CDR1 is LNHNV and CDR2 is YYDKDF (reference sequence). The CDR3 region is CATSRDGPGGSYGYTF. The CDR3 DNA reads as TGTGCCACCAGCAGAGATGGGCCAGGGGGTTCTTATGGCTACACCTTC.

The V gene is TRBV5-6, the J gene TRBJ2-1, with 10 bases fitting TRBD2. The V segment lost 5 bases and the J segment 8 bases; nucleotides outside the gene matches: 13. The length of the CDR3 is 16 residues. Germline assignment: CDR1 SGHDT and CDR2 YYEEEE. This chain's CDR3 is CASSIASGRREYEQFF. The CDR3 DNA follows: TGTGCCAGCAGTATCGCTAGCGGGAGAAGGGAGTATGAGCAGTTCTTC.

On this clone itself: At one end the junction does not follow the germline gene, possibly because of a read error. The genes are TRBV10-3 and TRBJ1-5, with unresolved D. The CDR3 is 14 amino acids. Germline loops: CDR1 ENHRY, CDR2 SYGVKD. This CDR3 is CASSDLLENQPQHF. As DNA, the CDR3 is TGTGCCAGCAGTGACCTACTCGAGAATCAGCCCCAGCATTTT.

This chain joins TRBV29-1 and TRBJ2-7; 11 bases match TRBD1. Germline assignment: CDR1 SQVTM and CDR2 ANQGSEA. The CDR3 consists of 13 residues. Germline trimming cut 7 bases from V and 6 bases from J; bases unmatched to any gene: 8. This CDR3 is CSGAGTGGLEQYF. The DNA for the CDR3 is TGCAGCGGCGCCGGGACAGGGGGACTCGAGCAGTACTTC.

V gene TRBV4-2 combines with J gene TRBJ2-3; TRBD2 matches at 14 bases. Germline loops: CDR1 LGHNA, CDR2 YNFKEQ. CDR3 length equals 19 residues. The V segment lost 1 base and the J segment 4 bases; nucleotides outside the gene matches: 10. CDR3 protein: CASSQGGLAGAVRADTQYF. CDR3 DNA sequence: TGTGCCAGCAGCCAAGGGGGACTAGCGGGAGCAGTTAGGGCAGATACGCAGTATTTT.

The chain links TRBV27 to TRBJ1-1, with D maybe TRBD1 (6 bases). The CDR3 is made up of 17 amino acids. Trimming took 4 bases from V and 1 from J, leaving 19 bases between them. Germline-derived CDR1 and CDR2 are MNHEY and SMNVEV (reference sequence). The CDR3 region has the DNA TGTGCCAGCAGTTCCACCTCTCAGGGGATAGGGAACACTGAAGCTTTCTTT. It specifies CASSSTSQGIGNTEAFF.

The chain has TRBV25-1 and TRBJ2-1, with 7 nucleotides matching TRBD1. After removal of 2 bases from V and 5 bases from J, the junction contained 12 bases not matched to a gene. The CDR3 covers 17 residues. Germline CDR1 reads MGHDK; CDR2 reads SYGVNS. The CDR3: CASSETTGTDGDNEQFF. The CDR3, as DNA: TGTGCCAGCAGTGAAACCACTGGGACAGACGGAGACAATGAGCAGTTCTTC.

This chain links TRBV6-5 with TRBJ2-3, with D possibly matching TRBD2 (5 bases). Trimming stripped 5 bases from V and 7 bases from J, with 19 bases between. This CDR3 is 15 amino acids long. Germline V gene sequence: CDR1 MNHEY, CDR2 SVGAGI. The CDR3 loop is CASSRSGEDVNTQYF. The CDR3 DNA reads as TGTGCCAGCAGTAGAAGCGGAGAGGACGTGAATACGCAGTATTTT.

V usage is TRBV5-8 and J usage is TRBJ1-6; 9 nucleotides match TRBD1. V lost 4 bases to trimming and J lost 7 bases; unmatched junction nucleotides: 6. The CDR3 has 15 residues. The germline V gene encodes CDR1 SGHTS and CDR2 YDEGEE. The CDR3 DNA reads TGTGCCAGCAGCCTTTACAGGGGGCAAAATTCACCCCTCCACTTT. Amino acid sequence: CASSLYRGQNSPLHF.

This rearrangement joins TRBV19 to TRBJ1-2, with 8 bases identical to TRBD1. CDR1 is LNHDA and CDR2 is SQIVND in the germline V gene (reference sequence). CDR3 length equals 13 residues. V lost 5 bases and J lost 7; bases outside the gene matches: 6. As DNA, the CDR3 is TGTGCCAGTAGTGGACAGGGTAAGGGTGGCTACACCTTC. Translation gives CASSGQGKGGYTF.

The chain uses TRBV6-6 and TRBJ2-1, with D perhaps TRBD1 (6 bases). Germline V gene lookup returns CDR1 MNHNY and CDR2 SVGAGI (reference sequence). This CDR3 is 15 amino acids long. Trimming stripped 8 bases from V and 8 bases from J, with 22 bases between. For the CDR3, the DNA is TGTGCCAGCGCCTTTGGGGGCAGGGGATTATATGAGCAGTTCTTC. It codes for CASAFGGRGLYEQFF.

The J gene is TRBJ2-7, the V gene TRBV11-3; 8 bases line up with TRBD2. Trimming took 3 bases from V and 5 from J; bases not matched to a gene: 6. Germline V gene data show CDR1 as SGHNT and CDR2 as YENEEA. There are 14 residues in the CDR3. CDR3 loop: CASSFSGGDNEQYF. The CDR3 DNA follows: TGTGCCAGCAGCTTCTCCGGGGGGGACAACGAGCAGTACTTC. The full variable domain, completed using reference TRBV11-3 and TRBJ2-7, is EAGVVQSPRYKIIEKKQPVAFWCNPISGHNTLYWYLQNLGQGPELLIRYENEEAVDDSQLPKDRFSAERLKGVDSTLKIQPAELGDSAVYLCASSFSGGDNEQYFGPGTRLTVT.

This clone was counted once. The chain recombines TRBV2 with TRBJ2-3; TRBD2 aligns across 10 bases. The CDR3 spans 16 residues. Germline V lookup: CDR1 SNHLY, CDR2 FYNNEI. V shed 7 bases and J 6 bases; nucleotides not matched to a gene: 13. The CDR3 is CASTKTAGGPGDTQYF. The CDR3 nucleotides are TGTGCCAGCACCAAAACAGCGGGGGGGCCGGGGGATACGCAGTATTTT.

The table lists this clone with a few counts. The CDR3 DNA reads as TGCGCCAGCAGCTGGGGGACTAGCGGGACCGAAGAGACCCAGTACTTC. Translated: CASSWGTSGTEETQYF. V gene TRBV5-1 combines with J gene TRBJ2-5; 13 nucleotides agree with TRBD2. This CDR3 has 16 residues. Looked up from germline, CDR1 is SGHRS and CDR2 is YFSETQ. V lost 3 bases, J lost 3 bases, and 5 bases stayed unmatched.

V and J are TRBV5-5 and TRBJ1-1; TRBD1 might be the D (6 bases). V was cut by 1 base and J by 10 bases, with 14 bases left in between. CDR3 size: 13 residues. Per the germline V gene, CDR1 is SGHKS and CDR2 is YYEKEE (reference sequence). CDR3 DNA: TGTGCCAGCAGCTTGTTGGGGGGGCAGCGAGCTTTCTTT. Translation gives CASSLLGGQRAFF.

This chain links TRBV5-1 with TRBJ1-3; TRBD1 agrees at 8 bases. Germline V CDR1 and CDR2: SGHRS, YFSETQ. Germline trimming cut 4 bases from V and 1 base from J; bases unmatched to any gene: 7. CDR3 length: 16 residues. This CDR3 is CASSRGGQVSGNTIYF. The CDR3 bases are TGCGCCAGCAGCCGTGGGGGACAGGTTTCTGGAAACACCATATATTTT.

The J gene is TRBJ2-2, the V gene TRBV5-4; 7 bases map to TRBD2. The germline gives CDR1 SGHNT, CDR2 YYREEE (reference sequence). V dropped 3 bases and J dropped 1; count of bases not matched to a gene: 3. This CDR3 contains 15 residues. As DNA, the CDR3 is TGTGCCAGCAGCTCGTCTAGCGGGAACACCGGGGAGCTGTTTTTT. It is translated as CASSSSSGNTGELFF.

The chain links TRBV6-1 to TRBJ2-7; the match to TRBD2 covers 9 bases. Looked up from germline, CDR1 is MNHNS and CDR2 is SASEGT. The V segment lost 5 bases and the J segment 1 base; nucleotides outside the gene matches: 6. The CDR3 loop spans 15 amino acids. CDR3 bases: TGTGCCAGCAGTCGAACTACTAGCGGGTCCTACGAGCAGTACTTC. Its protein is CASSRTTSGSYEQYF.

This clone was counted a few times. The chain combines TRBV28 with TRBJ2-5; 9 bases line up with TRBD1. The germline V gene has CDR1 MDHEN and CDR2 SYDVKM. Losses at the gene ends were 6 bases for V and 5 bases for J; bases not matched to a gene: 16. The CDR3 has 17 residues. CDR3 nucleotide sequence: TGTGCCAGCAGATTTTCGGCCGGGGACAGGGCTGTGGAGACCCAGTACTTC. It is translated as CASRFSAGDRAVETQYF.

This chain joins TRBV6-6 and TRBJ2-2; TRBD1 matches at 11 bases. This CDR3 is built from 16 residues. Germline V gene data show CDR1 as MNHNY and CDR2 as SVGAGI (reference sequence). V gave up 4 bases and J gave up 4 bases; unmatched junction bases: 5. As DNA, the CDR3 is TGTGCCAGCAGTTCCACCGGGACAGGGGGCACCGGGGAGCTGTTTTTT. It specifies CASSSTGTGGTGELFF.

The chain joins TRBV5-4 to TRBJ2-7; 10 bases fit TRBD1. The junction had 4 bases not matched to a gene; V was cut back by 0 bases and J by 4 bases. CDR1 and CDR2 (germline): SGHNT, YYREEE (reference sequence). The CDR3 spans 15 residues. DNA of the CDR3: TGTGCCAGCAGCTTGGGGGACAGGGGCCGATACGAGCAGTACTTC. Translation: CASSLGDRGRYEQYF.

The rearrangement links TRBV5-1 to TRBJ2-7; 11 nucleotides agree with TRBD2. The CDR3 is made up of 15 amino acids. The V gene end was trimmed by 4 bases and the J gene end by 7 bases; junction bases not matched to a gene: 10. Germline CDR1 is SGHRS and CDR2 is YFSETQ. Here the CDR3 DNA reads TGCGCCAGCAGCCCTATAGCGGGAGGGCGGGAAGAGCAGTACTTC. Translated, it gives CASSPIAGGREEQYF. The variable domain in full, with the rest retrieved from reference TRBV5-1 and TRBJ2-7, is KAGVTQTPRYLIKTRGQQVTLSCSPISGHRSVSWYQQTPGQGLQFLFEYFSETQRNKGNFPGRFSGRQFSNSRSEMNVSTLELGDSALYLCASSPIAGGREEQYFGPGTRLTVT.

The chain carries TRBV18 and TRBJ2-3, with a tentative D call TRBD2 (6 bases). Per the germline V gene, CDR1 is KGHSH and CDR2 is LQKENI. Trimming shortened V by 8 bases and J by 6 bases, and 12 bases separated the two germline ends. CDR3 length equals 12 residues. The CDR3 sequence is CASLTREDTQYF. In DNA, the CDR3 is TGTGCCAGCCTAACTCGGGAGGATACGCAGTATTTT.

This clone was observed a single time. Other DNA sequences in the same sample also yield this CDR3. The rearrangement links TRBV30 to TRBJ2-7; D uncertain. The length of the CDR3 is 11 residues. Trimming left V 3 bases short and J 6 bases short, with 9 bases between. Germline lookup yields CDR1 GTSNPN and CDR2 SVGIG (reference sequence). CDR3: CAWSPSLEQYF. The CDR3 nucleotides are TGTGCCTGGAGCCCGTCTCTCGAGCAGTACTTC.

The CDR3 loop reads CASSPGTSGPYEQYF. CDR3 nucleotides: TGTGCCAGCAGCCCCGGGACTAGCGGGCCCTACGAGCAGTACTTC. This rearrangement joins TRBV7-2 to TRBJ2-7, with 12 bases identical to TRBD2. The ends lost 5 bases at V and 2 bases at J; junction bases unmatched: 4. There are 15 residues in the CDR3. The germline gives CDR1 SGHTA, CDR2 FQGNSA.

A word on this clone: A read error may account for a junction end that differs from germline. This chain links TRBV28 with TRBJ1-5, with unresolved D. CDR1 is MDHEN and CDR2 is SYDVKM in the germline V gene. The CDR3 has 14 residues. For the CDR3, the DNA is TGTGCCAGCAGTTTATTACGGGTTAACCAGCTCCAGCATTTT. It encodes CASSLLRVNQLQHF.

Details on this clone: The junction differs from germline at one of its ends, possibly a read error. The same CDR3 arises from other DNA sequences in this sample as well. This chain connects TRBV5-1 to TRBJ2-3, with D hard to call. The V gene's germline CDR1 is SGHRS and CDR2 YFSETQ. The CDR3 totals 13 residues. The CDR3: CASSPQSTDTQYF. Written as DNA, the CDR3 is TGCGCCAGCAGCCCACAAAGCACAGATACGCAGTACTTT.

The chain is built from TRBV9 and TRBJ1-5; no definite D call. V lost 3 bases and J 6 bases, leaving 10 bases between the germline ends. This CDR3 spans 13 amino acids. Germline V gives CDR1 SGDLS, CDR2 YYNGEE. The CDR3 sequence: CASSDGSGQPQHF. The CDR3 nucleotides read TGTGCCAGCAGCGACGGGAGCGGTCAGCCCCAGCATTTT.

The chain employs TRBV6-5 and TRBJ2-1; TRBD1 matches at 10 bases. The CDR3 is 13 residues long. Germline V CDR1 and CDR2: MNHEY, SVGAGI. Unmatched junction bases numbered 10, after V lost 5 bases and J lost 15 bases. The CDR3 sequence is CASSRTGGPPSFF. CDR3 nucleotides: TGTGCCAGCAGTCGGACAGGGGGTCCCCCATCGTTCTTC.

The chain has TRBV5-3 and TRBJ2-4; 11 bases are shared with TRBD1. TRBV5-3 is an open reading frame whose function is uncertain. With V trimmed by 3 bases and J by 8 bases, 13 bases remained unmatched. CDR3 length equals 17 residues. CDR3 sequence reads: CARSSWTGGLSYDIQYF. The CDR3 region has the DNA TGTGCCAGAAGCTCATGGACAGGGGGCCTCTCTTATGACATTCAGTACTTC.